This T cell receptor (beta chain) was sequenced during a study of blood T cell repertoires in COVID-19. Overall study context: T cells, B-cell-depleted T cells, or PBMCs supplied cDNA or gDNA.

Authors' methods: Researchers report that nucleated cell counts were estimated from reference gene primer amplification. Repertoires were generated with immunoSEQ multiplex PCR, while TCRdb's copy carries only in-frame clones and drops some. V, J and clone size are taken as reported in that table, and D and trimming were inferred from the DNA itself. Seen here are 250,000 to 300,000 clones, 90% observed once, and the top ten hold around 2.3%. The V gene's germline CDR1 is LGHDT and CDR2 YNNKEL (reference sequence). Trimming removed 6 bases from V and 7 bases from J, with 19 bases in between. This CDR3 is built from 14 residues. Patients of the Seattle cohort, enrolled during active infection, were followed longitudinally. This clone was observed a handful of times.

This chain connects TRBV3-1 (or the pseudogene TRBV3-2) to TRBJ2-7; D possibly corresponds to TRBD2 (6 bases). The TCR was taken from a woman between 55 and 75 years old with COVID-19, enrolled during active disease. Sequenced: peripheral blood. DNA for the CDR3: TGTGCCAGCAGGCGAGGGACTGGCCGCAGGGAGCAGTACTTC. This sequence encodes CASRRGTGRREQYF.